This is a list of T cell receptor beta chains from one sample in a study of TIL therapy for anti-PD-1-resistant metastatic lung cancer. Profiled with immunoSEQ multiplex PCR; TCRdb holds only in-frame clones, not every one. The sample includes some 60,000 clones, over 70% of them seen just once. Sequenced here: blood, sampled at baseline. These receptors were obtained from a person aged 25 to 79 with non-small cell lung cancer. Each CDR3 is given with its conserved first and last residue. Each record gives: J gene, CDR3 length, V gene, CDR3 protein.

J: TRBJ2-1; length: 12; V: TRBV30; CDR3: CASRRPLLGQFF
J: TRBJ2-3; length: 14; V: TRBV4-2; CDR3: CASSQGYGADTQYF
J: TRBJ1-3; length: 15; V: TRBV11-3; CDR3: CASSLQGGFGNTIYF
J: TRBJ2-5; length: 16; V: TRBV6-5; CDR3: CASSYSHGQGQETQYF
J: TRBJ2-1; length: 15; V: TRBV9; CDR3: CASSVLDSTQYEQFF
J: TRBJ2-5; length: 15; V: TRBV9; CDR3: CASSVDVGGGETQYF
J: TRBJ2-3; length: 18; V: TRBV29-1; CDR3: CSVEGLAGARGSTDTQYF
J: TRBJ1-5; length: 13; V: TRBV2; CDR3: CASRQGASQPQHF
J: TRBJ2-1; length: 17; V: TRBV7-2; CDR3: CASSFSLAGGAYNEQFF
J: TRBJ1-1; length: 15; V: TRBV7-8; CDR3: CASSPVAGQNTEAFF
J: TRBJ2-1; length: 14; V: TRBV29-1; CDR3: CSVEGLAGVREQFF
J: TRBJ2-7; length: 15; V: TRBV29-1; CDR3: CSPRGCRQNFYEQYF
J: TRBJ2-3; length: 13; V: TRBV7-2; CDR3: CASRPASTDTQYF
J: TRBJ2-5; length: 15; V: TRBV30; CDR3: CAWSLNFGAQETQYF
J: TRBJ2-7; length: 15; V: TRBV28; CDR3: CASSREERHFWEQYF
J: TRBJ2-4; length: 17; V: TRBV5-6; CDR3: CASSLYGGLKAKNIQYF
J: TRBJ1-1; length: 16; V: TRBV18; CDR3: CASSPQQAGPNTEAFF
J: TRBJ2-7; length: 17; V: TRBV2; CDR3: CASSEVFWGQGSYEQYF
J: TRBJ1-2; length: 14; V: TRBV7-2; CDR3: CASSLDRGQRGYTF
J: TRBJ2-7; length: 15; V: TRBV18; CDR3: CASSPRDRGTYEQYF
J: TRBJ1-5; length: 15; V: TRBV4-3; CDR3: CASSQATGPRQPQHF
J: TRBJ2-1; length: 15; V: TRBV7-9; CDR3: CASSLAGQGYNEQFF
J: TRBJ2-1; length: 17; V: TRBV5-4; CDR3: CASSSSALAGGNNEQFF
J: TRBJ2-3; length: 17; V: TRBV18; CDR3: CASSRSGLAGGGDTQYF
J: TRBJ1-5; length: 16; V: TRBV7-8; CDR3: CASSLAVGRDNQPQHF
J: TRBJ2-7; length: 18; V: TRBV28; CDR3: CASSTLGSEEGRLYEQYF
J: TRBJ2-7; length: 13; V: TRBV28; CDR3: CASRSGVSYEQYF
J: TRBJ2-2; length: 15; V: TRBV29-1; CDR3: CSAESGVGDTGELFF
J: TRBJ1-5; length: 15; V: TRBV2; CDR3: CASSGRAYSNQPQHF
J: TRBJ2-7; length: 13; V: TRBV7-2; CDR3: CASSLGRAYEQYF
J: TRBJ2-1; length: 13; V: TRBV11-1; CDR3: CASSLEPDNEQFF
J: TRBJ2-5; length: 13; V: TRBV5-4; CDR3: CASSLVPGETQYF
J: TRBJ1-2; length: 14; V: TRBV7-9; CDR3: CASSGQSPFYGYTF
J: TRBJ1-1; length: 16; V: TRBV7-2; CDR3: CASSPPKRGMNTEAFF
J: TRBJ2-3; length: 14; V: TRBV9; CDR3: CASSVDGTTDTQYF
J: TRBJ1-6; length: 17; V: TRBV6-1; CDR3: CASSEANRGVNNSPLHF
J: TRBJ2-3; length: 16; V: TRBV4-2; CDR3: CASSKTSGGADDTQYF
J: TRBJ2-7; length: 13; V: TRBV10-3; CDR3: CAIREGQFYEQYF
J: TRBJ1-2; length: 14; V: TRBV2; CDR3: CASRRQGSSYGYTF
J: TRBJ2-1; length: 16; V: TRBV7-6; CDR3: CASSLGLAGGAGEQFF
J: TRBJ2-3; length: 16; V: TRBV9; CDR3: CASSARRDLGTDTQYF
J: TRBJ1-1; length: 12; V: TRBV7-2; CDR3: CASSQGHVEAFF
J: TRBJ2-2; length: 14; V: TRBV4-3; CDR3: CASSLHRGTPELFF
J: TRBJ1-1; length: 14; V: TRBV5-1; CDR3: CASSTSGQNTEAFF
J: TRBJ2-6; length: 19; V: TRBV4-1; CDR3: CASSPWGGIFPSGANVLTF
J: TRBJ1-1; length: 18; V: TRBV5-1; CDR3: CASSLYGPGTHRDTEAFF
J: TRBJ2-1; length: 16; V: TRBV5-5; CDR3: CASSQSRGQMYNEQFF
J: TRBJ1-5; length: 15; V: TRBV9; CDR3: CASSVDLSARQPQHF
J: TRBJ2-2; length: 15; V: TRBV6-5; CDR3: CASTYTGQWSGELFF
J: TRBJ2-1; length: 11; V: TRBV29-1; CDR3: CSAGTYNEQFF
J: TRBJ2-2; length: 16; V: TRBV18; CDR3: CASSQGQGTSAGELFF
J: TRBJ2-7; length: 18; V: TRBV7-2; CDR3: CASSLTPGLAAKPYEQYF
J: TRBJ2-6; length: 14; V: TRBV7-3; CDR3: CASSLSPGANVLTF
J: TRBJ1-2; length: 14; V: TRBV6-5; CDR3: CASSYGRAIRGYTF
J: TRBJ2-7; length: 14; V: TRBV11-2; CDR3: CASSLAGQTYEQYF